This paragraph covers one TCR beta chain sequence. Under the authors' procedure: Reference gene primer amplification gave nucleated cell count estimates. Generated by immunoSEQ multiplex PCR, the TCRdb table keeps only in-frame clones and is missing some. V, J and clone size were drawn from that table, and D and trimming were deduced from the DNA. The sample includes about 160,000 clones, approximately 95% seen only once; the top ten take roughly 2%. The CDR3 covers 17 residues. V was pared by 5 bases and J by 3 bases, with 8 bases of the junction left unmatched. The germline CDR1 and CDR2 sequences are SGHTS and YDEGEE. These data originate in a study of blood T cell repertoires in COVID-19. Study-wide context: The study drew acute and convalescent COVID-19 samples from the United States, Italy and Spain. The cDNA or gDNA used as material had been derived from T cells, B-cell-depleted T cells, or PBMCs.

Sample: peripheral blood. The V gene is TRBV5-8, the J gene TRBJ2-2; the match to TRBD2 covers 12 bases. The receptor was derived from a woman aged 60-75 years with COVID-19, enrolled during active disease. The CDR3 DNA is TGTGCCAGCAGATGGACCCTAGCGGGGGGGGACACCGGGGAGCTGTTTTTT. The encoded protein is CASRWTLAGGDTGELFF.